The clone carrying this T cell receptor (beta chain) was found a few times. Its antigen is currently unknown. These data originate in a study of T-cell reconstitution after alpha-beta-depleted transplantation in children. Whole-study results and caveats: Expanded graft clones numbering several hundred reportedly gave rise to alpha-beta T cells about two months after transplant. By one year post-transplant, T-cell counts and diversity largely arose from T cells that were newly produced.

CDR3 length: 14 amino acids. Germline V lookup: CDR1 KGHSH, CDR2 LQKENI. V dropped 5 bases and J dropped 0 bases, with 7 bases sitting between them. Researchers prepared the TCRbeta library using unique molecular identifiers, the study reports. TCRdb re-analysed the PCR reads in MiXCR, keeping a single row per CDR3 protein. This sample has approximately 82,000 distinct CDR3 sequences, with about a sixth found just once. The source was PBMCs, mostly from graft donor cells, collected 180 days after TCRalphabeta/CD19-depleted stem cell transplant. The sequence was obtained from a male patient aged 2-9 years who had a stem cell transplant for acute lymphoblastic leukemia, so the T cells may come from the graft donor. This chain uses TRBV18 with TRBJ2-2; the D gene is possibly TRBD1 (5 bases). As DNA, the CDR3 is TGTGCCAGCTCAACACAGGCGAACACCGGGGAGCTGTTTTTT. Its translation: CASSTQANTGELFF.